The TCR beta chain under discussion was sequenced for a study of blood T cell repertoires in COVID-19. Whole-study context: Sources were T cells, B-cell-depleted T cells, or PBMCs; the material itself was cDNA or gDNA.

There are 15 residues in the CDR3. CDR1 is MNHEY, CDR2 SVGAGI, per germline. The junction had 11 bases not matched to a gene; V was cut back by 6 bases and J by 5 bases. In the source study's methods: Reference gene primers were amplified, and this amplification served to estimate nucleated cell counts. Profiled with immunoSEQ multiplex PCR; TCRdb holds only in-frame clones, not every one. That table is the source of V, J and clone size, and D and trimming were worked out from the DNA. This table holds under 150,000 clones, roughly 79% found once. The receptor was isolated from a man in his fifties or sixties with active or convalescent COVID-19. The chain has TRBV6-5 and TRBJ2-3; 7 bases are a match to TRBD2. What was sequenced was peripheral blood. CDR3 sequence (DNA): TGTGCCAGCAGCACCTTGGGGGGGGGAGTAGATACGCAGTATTTT. Amino acid sequence: CASSTLGGGVDTQYF.